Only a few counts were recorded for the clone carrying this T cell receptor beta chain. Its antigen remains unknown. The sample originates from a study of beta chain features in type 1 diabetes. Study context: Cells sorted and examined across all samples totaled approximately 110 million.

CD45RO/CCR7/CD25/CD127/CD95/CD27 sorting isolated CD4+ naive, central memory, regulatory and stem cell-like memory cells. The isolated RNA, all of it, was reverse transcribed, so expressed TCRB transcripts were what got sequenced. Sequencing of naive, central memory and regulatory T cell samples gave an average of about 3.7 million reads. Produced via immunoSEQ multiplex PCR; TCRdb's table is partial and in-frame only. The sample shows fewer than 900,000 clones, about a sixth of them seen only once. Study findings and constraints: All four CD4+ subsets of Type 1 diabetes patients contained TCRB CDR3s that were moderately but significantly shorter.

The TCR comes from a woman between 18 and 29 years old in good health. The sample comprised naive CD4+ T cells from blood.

The CDR3 nucleotides read TGTGCCAGCAGCCCTAGGGGACAGGGGGCGACAGATACGCAGTATTTT. It specifies CASSPRGQGATDTQYF. The chain recombines TRBV11-2 with TRBJ2-3, with 12 bases fitting TRBD1. CDR3 length: 16 amino acids. Germline trimming cut 5 bases from V and 3 bases from J; bases unmatched to any gene: 6. Germline V gene sequence: CDR1 SGHAT, CDR2 FQNNGV.